This note documents a single TCR beta chain sequence. This specimen belongs to a study of control samples from healthy donors and cancer patients. TCRdb's table, derived via immunoSEQ multiplex PCR, lists solely in-frame clones and lacks some. The repertoire holds 150,000 or so clones, with about 94% as singletons. This CDR3 has 16 amino acids. The V end was cut by 3 bases, the J end by 0 bases, with 13 bases between. Germline V gene lookup returns CDR1 SGHNT and CDR2 YYREEE (reference sequence). The sample was blood. The sequence derives from a woman in her thirties or forties in good health. The gene calls are TRBV5-4 and TRBJ2-1; the D gene is possibly TRBD2 (5 bases). The CDR3 region has the DNA TGTGCCAGCAGCTACTATACCGGGGTCTCCTACAATGAGCAGTTCTTC. It is translated as CASSYYTGVSYNEQFF.